The rows below give T cell receptor beta chains drawn from one sample of a study of glioma-infiltrating T cells. TCRdb processed the multiplex PCR reads anew with MiXCR; each CDR3 protein has one entry. The sample contains 100,000 to 150,000 distinct CDR3 sequences, around 23% of which appear only once. Source material: glioma tissue, nonneoplastic brain tissue, or PBMCs (not recorded which). The receptor source for this set is a human donor with low-grade glioma or glioblastoma, undergoing nonglioma brain surgery, or in good health (not recorded which). The CDR3 runs from the conserved cysteine through the conserved F or W. The D gene is left open where the match is weak. Size is stated for part of the rows, as once, few or many counts, or as a class when the clone is expanded.

cdr3_aa: CASSYSRGNTEAFF
cdr3_nt: TGTGCCAGCAGTTATTCGAGAGGGAACACTGAAGCTTTCTTT
v_call: TRBV6-6
d_call: .
clone_size: many
j_call: TRBJ1-1

cdr3_aa: CASSFGSRASYEQYF
cdr3_nt: TGCGCCAGCAGCTTCGGGTCTCGCGCCTCCTACGAGCAGTACTTC
v_call: TRBV5-1
d_call: .
clone_size: .
j_call: TRBJ2-7

cdr3_aa: CSVGTDTQYF
cdr3_nt: TGCAGCGTTGGCACAGATACGCAGTATTTT
v_call: TRBV29-1
d_call: .
clone_size: many
j_call: TRBJ2-3

cdr3_aa: CASSLTPGTQYF
cdr3_nt: TGTGCCAGCAGCTTAACCCCCGGTACGCAGTATTTT
v_call: TRBV7-3
d_call: .
clone_size: many
j_call: TRBJ2-3

cdr3_aa: CASSQDAGSKNEQFF
cdr3_nt: TGCGCCAGCAGCCAAGATGCCGGGAGTAAGAATGAGCAGTTCTTC
v_call: TRBV4-3
d_call: .
clone_size: many
j_call: TRBJ2-1

cdr3_aa: CASSQDRGEMDEQYF
cdr3_nt: TGCGCCAGCAGCCAAGATAGGGGGGAGATGGACGAGCAGTACTTC
v_call: TRBV4-1
d_call: .
clone_size: many
j_call: TRBJ2-7

cdr3_aa: CASSLGHTPGTDHGYTF
cdr3_nt: TGTGCCAGCAGCTTAGGGCACACCCCGGGAACAGATCATGGCTACACCTTC
v_call: TRBV7-2
d_call: .
clone_size: many
j_call: TRBJ1-2

cdr3_aa: CASSRVPGTVREKLFF
cdr3_nt: TGTGCCAGCAGCCGAGTACCAGGGACGGTAAGGGAAAAACTGTTTTTT
v_call: TRBV12-3/TRBV12-4
d_call: .
clone_size: .
j_call: TRBJ1-4

cdr3_aa: CASRLGTRPEQETQYF
cdr3_nt: TGTGCCAGCCGCTTAGGGACAAGACCGGAACAAGAGACCCAGTACTTC
v_call: TRBV7-9
d_call: .
clone_size: .
j_call: TRBJ2-5

cdr3_aa: CASSQPTWDSEAFF
cdr3_nt: TGTGCCAGCAGCCAACCGACGTGGGACAGTGAAGCTTTCTTT
v_call: TRBV4-2
d_call: TRBD1
clone_size: .
j_call: TRBJ1-1

cdr3_aa: CASSGEGNEAFF
cdr3_nt: TGTGCCAGCAGCGGAGAAGGAAATGAAGCTTTCTTT
v_call: TRBV2
d_call: .
clone_size: once
j_call: TRBJ1-1

cdr3_aa: CASSYYLGQSRGKNIQFF
cdr3_nt: TGTGCCAGCAGTTACTATCTTGGCCAATCGAGGGGCAAAAACATTCAGTTCTTC
v_call: TRBV6-2/TRBV6-3
d_call: .
clone_size: .
j_call: TRBJ2-1

cdr3_aa: CASSQNLGVQPQHF
cdr3_nt: TGCGCCAGCAGCCAAAATTTAGGGGTCCAGCCCCAGCATTTT
v_call: TRBV4-3
d_call: .
clone_size: .
j_call: TRBJ1-5

cdr3_aa: CASSRTGVTEAFF
cdr3_nt: TGTGCCAGCAGCCGGACAGGGGTCACTGAAGCTTTCTTT
v_call: TRBV6-1
d_call: TRBD1
clone_size: many
j_call: TRBJ1-1

cdr3_aa: CASSHLSGTYNEQFF
cdr3_nt: TGTGCCAGCAGCCATCTCAGCGGGACCTACAATGAGCAGTTCTTC
v_call: TRBV3-1
d_call: TRBD2
clone_size: many
j_call: TRBJ2-1

cdr3_aa: CASSWTGFYQPQHF
cdr3_nt: TGTGCCAGCAGTTGGACAGGGTTTTATCAGCCCCAGCATTTT
v_call: TRBV27
d_call: TRBD1
clone_size: many
j_call: TRBJ1-5

cdr3_aa: CASQGRGNEQYF
cdr3_nt: TGTGCCAGTCAGGGTAGAGGTAACGAGCAGTACTTC
v_call: TRBV2
d_call: .
clone_size: .
j_call: TRBJ2-7

cdr3_aa: CASSPGASSWLAGAFHTPDTQYF
cdr3_nt: TGTGCCAGCAGCCCGGGAGCCAGTAGTTGGCTAGCGGGAGCCTTCCACACTCCAGATACGCAGTATTTT
v_call: TRBV4-2
d_call: TRBD2
clone_size: many
j_call: TRBJ2-3

cdr3_aa: CASSLDGGRVEGEQYF
cdr3_nt: TGTGCCAGCAGCTTAGACGGCGGGAGGGTAGAAGGCGAGCAGTACTTC
v_call: TRBV7-9
d_call: TRBD2
clone_size: many
j_call: TRBJ2-7

cdr3_aa: CASSALAGAGTDTLYF
cdr3_nt: TGTGCCAGCAGCGCTTTAGCGGGAGCGGGAACAGATACGCTGTATTTT
v_call: TRBV7-3
d_call: TRBD2
clone_size: .
j_call: TRBJ2-3

cdr3_aa: CASSYALGKITDTQYF
cdr3_nt: TGTGCCAGCAGTTACGCTTTGGGGAAAATCACAGATACGCAGTATTTT
v_call: TRBV28
d_call: .
clone_size: many
j_call: TRBJ2-3

cdr3_aa: CASSEERGGETQYF
cdr3_nt: TGTGCCAGCAGTGAAGAGAGAGGGGGCGAGACCCAGTACTTC
v_call: TRBV2
d_call: TRBD1
clone_size: many
j_call: TRBJ2-5

cdr3_aa: CASSWSSGNEQFF
cdr3_nt: TGTGCCAGCAGTTGGTCCTCTGGGAATGAGCAGTTCTTC
v_call: TRBV27
d_call: .
clone_size: many
j_call: TRBJ2-1

cdr3_aa: CASSLAGNANTGELFF
cdr3_nt: TGCGCCAGCAGCTTGGCGGGTAATGCGAACACCGGGGAGCTGTTTTTT
v_call: TRBV5-1
d_call: .
clone_size: few
j_call: TRBJ2-2

cdr3_aa: CASSELTNEQFF
cdr3_nt: TGTGCCAGCAGTGAACTTACCAATGAGCAGTTCTTC
v_call: TRBV2
d_call: .
clone_size: many
j_call: TRBJ2-1

cdr3_aa: CAWRSDAAKNIQYF
cdr3_nt: TGTGCCTGGAGGTCCGACGCGGCCAAAAACATTCAGTACTTC
v_call: TRBV30
d_call: .
clone_size: .
j_call: TRBJ2-4

cdr3_aa: CASSGGHSNTGELFF
cdr3_nt: TGTGCCAGCAGTGGGGGACACTCGAACACCGGGGAGCTGTTTTTT
v_call: TRBV2
d_call: .
clone_size: many
j_call: TRBJ2-2